This T cell receptor beta chain originates from a study of cytomegalovirus exposure and HLA in healthy donors. From germline, CDR1 is SNHLY and CDR2 FYNNEI. Trimming took off 2 bases at V and 6 bases at J, with 13 bases between the two ends. The CDR3 totals 14 residues. The PCR was carried out with 60 Vbeta primers and 13 Jbeta primers. TCRdb's table, derived via immunoSEQ multiplex PCR, lists solely in-frame clones and lacks some. Of roughly 150,000 clones listed, roughly 65% are singletons. The chain couples TRBV2 to TRBJ1-2; no clear D. The sequence derives from a woman younger than 45 in good health and CMV-seronegative. Sequenced: PBMCs. The CDR3 reads CASSESSLRDGYTF. CDR3 sequence (DNA): TGTGCCAGCAGTGAATCCTCGTTGAGGGATGGCTACACCTTC.